Following are 6 T cell receptor beta chains from one sample sequenced in a study of T-cell reconstitution after alpha-beta-depleted transplantation in children. The library targeted TCRbeta and was prepared with unique molecular identifiers. TCRdb called the PCR reads again in MiXCR, with one record for every CDR3 protein. The sample includes 200,000 to 250,000 distinct CDR3 sequences, around 9.9% seen only once; the top ten take 28%. Sequencing used PBMCs, obtained before TCRalphabeta/CD19-depleted stem cell transplant. Receptors were obtained from a child younger than two with acute myeloid leukemia, due to receive a stem cell transplant.

This clonotype was picked up many times. The CDR3 loop reads CASSYSGQGFYEQYF. The CDR3 DNA is TGTGCCAGCAGTTACTCGGGACAGGGGTTCTACGAGCAGTACTTC. The chain links TRBV6-5 to TRBJ2-7, with 10 nucleotides matching TRBD1. The CDR3 consists of 15 residues. Germline lookup yields CDR1 MNHEY and CDR2 SVGAGI. V lost 0 bases to trimming and J lost 3 bases; unmatched junction nucleotides: 2.

This clonotype was picked up a small number of times. V usage is TRBV29-1 and J usage is TRBJ2-3; D is possibly TRBD1 or TRBD2 (7 bases each). This CDR3 contains 15 residues. V was cut by 7 bases and J by 4 bases, with 21 bases left in between. CDR1 and CDR2 from the germline V gene are SQVTM and ANQGSEA. This chain's CDR3 is CSGYGGTAFSDTQYF. In DNA, the CDR3 is TGCAGCGGATACGGGGGGACAGCCTTTTCAGATACGCAGTATTTT.

This rearrangement joins TRBV4-2 to TRBJ2-3; 15 bases are a match to TRBD2. The length of the CDR3 is 21 residues. Germline CDR1 reads LGHNA; CDR2 reads YNFKEQ. V dropped 2 bases and J dropped 0; count of bases not matched to a gene: 12. The CDR3 is CASSQPPGLAGGTDSTDTQYF. As DNA, the CDR3 is TGTGCCAGCAGCCAACCCCCGGGACTAGCGGGAGGAACAGATAGCACAGATACGCAGTATTTT.

This clonotype came up many times. The chain carries TRBV7-8 and TRBJ2-7; D ambiguous. Per the germline V gene, CDR1 is SGHVS and CDR2 is FQNEAQ. Trimming pared 4 bases from V and 2 bases from J, leaving 12 bases between. The CDR3 length is 14 residues. This chain's CDR3 is CASSSPRLTYEQYF. CDR3 sequence (DNA): TGTGCCAGCAGCTCCCCCAGACTGACCTACGAGCAGTACTTC.

In its sample, this clonotype was seen many times. The gene calls are TRBV20-1 and TRBJ1-2, with 7 bases matching TRBD1. Germline V gives CDR1 DFQATT, CDR2 SNEGSKA (reference sequence). V was clipped by 2 bases and J by 3 bases; unmatched bases: 3. The CDR3 runs 13 residues. The CDR3 DNA follows: TGCAGTGCTAGATCCGGGACAGACTATGGCTACACCTTC. Translating it yields CSARSGTDYGYTF.

At least ten counts were recorded for this clonotype. The rearrangement joins TRBV10-2 to TRBJ2-1; 11 nucleotides agree with TRBD2. The CDR3 sequence is 15 residues long. The V segment lost 6 bases and the J segment 4 bases; nucleotides outside the gene matches: 5. The germline CDR1 and CDR2 sequences are WSHSY and SAAADI. The CDR3 DNA reads TGCGCCAGCAGGATACTAGCGGGAGCTTACAATGAGCAGTTCTTC. Amino acids: CASRILAGAYNEQFF.